This TCR beta chain was retrieved from a study of breast tumors, draining lymph nodes, adjacent tissues. TCRdb itself ran the multiplex PCR reads through MiXCR, one entry per CDR3 protein. The table has under 15,000 distinct CDR3 sequences, just over 70% seen once; the top ten hold about two fifths. The germline V gene encodes CDR1 SNHLY and CDR2 FYNNEI. Trimming removed 6 bases from V and 5 bases from J, with 16 bases in between. This CDR3 has 15 residues. Notes on this clonotype: Its target is not known.

Study results and caveats: Luminal-like breast cancer showed significantly greater tumor-nontumor repertoire similarity than basal-like breast cancer did. Data only fit, rather than demonstrated, lymph node origin of most tumor T cells. Tumor repertoires ranked between lymph nodes and nontumor tissue in diversity, with V and J gene preferences. Data fit most tumor T cells coming from lymph node, expanding in tumor.

This clonotype was obtained from a female donor with breast cancer. Some clones in this sample may be carry-over from other donors' samples. The chain is built from TRBV2 and TRBJ2-2; D may match TRBD1 or TRBD2 (5 bases each). Sample: tumor-adjacent breast tissue. DNA for the CDR3: TGTGCCAGCAGGGGGACCGTCGGGGTTACCGGGGAGCTGTTTTTT. Its protein product is CASRGTVGVTGELFF.